Below are 18 T cell receptor beta chains sequenced from a single sample in a study of T cells in Graves' hyperthyroidism and ophthalmopathy. The CDR3 regions of TCR beta were amplified from RNA transcripts. HTBI primers were used for first-round RT-PCR of the TCR CDR3. MiXCR, run by TCRdb on the multiplex PCR reads, gives a single entry per CDR3 protein. The sample comprises roughly 350,000 distinct CDR3 sequences, approximately 14% of which are singletons, and 20% to 25% rests with the top ten. The sequenced material came from blood. Receptor source: a woman aged 25 to 45 with Graves' hyperthyroidism.

Comment on this clonotype: One junction end disagrees with the germline gene, perhaps due to a read error. The J gene is TRBJ1-1, the V gene TRBV3-1; D is uncertain. Germline assignment: CDR1 LGHDT and CDR2 YNNKEL (reference sequence). This CDR3 is built from 14 residues. CDR3 nucleotide sequence: TGTGCCAGCAGCGCTTCTACAGTGAACACTGAAGCTCTCTTT. Residues: CASSASTVNTEALF. Drawing the rest from reference TRBV3-1 and TRBJ1-1, the complete variable domain is DTAVSQTPKYLVTQMGNDKSIKCEQNLGHDTMYWYKQDSKKFLKIMFSYNNKELIINETVPNRFSPKSPDKAHLNLHINSLELGDSAVYFCASSASTVNTEALFGQGTRLTVV.

On this clonotype: A much larger clone sits a single nucleotide away, making a read error possible. This chain connects TRBV6-2 or TRBV6-3 to TRBJ1-5; maybe TRBD1 (6 bases). Trimming pared 2 bases from V and 1 base from J, leaving 15 bases between. The CDR3 is made up of 17 amino acids. Germline V CDR1 and CDR2: MNHEY, SVGEGT. This chain's CDR3 is CASSYPGRGASNQPQHF. In DNA, the CDR3 is TGTGCCAGCAGTTACCCAGGACGGGGGGCAAGCAATCAGCCCCAGCATTTT.

This clonotype was seen many times. This chain links TRBV6-2 or TRBV6-3 with TRBJ1-1; unclear D gene. Germline assignment: CDR1 MNHEY and CDR2 SVGEGT. This CDR3 has 14 amino acids. With 7 bases removed from V and 5 bases from J, the gap between germline ends came to 17 bases. The CDR3 DNA reads as TGTGCCAGCACCGACCCGAATCGGGGTACTGAAGCTTTCTTT. Amino acids: CASTDPNRGTEAFF.

In this sample, this clonotype turned up a few times. J is TRBJ2-7 and V is TRBV29-1, with a possible D match to TRBD2 (5 bases). From germline, CDR1 is SQVTM and CDR2 ANQGSEA. The CDR3 has 13 residues. The ends were cut back, 5 bases at V and 2 bases at J, with 13 bases in the middle. CDR3 region: CSVRGEGAYEQYF. CDR3 in DNA: TGCAGCGTTCGGGGAGAAGGAGCCTACGAGCAGTACTTC.

This clonotype has at least ten counts. The chain is built from TRBV28 and TRBJ2-1, with a possible D match to TRBD2 (6 bases). CDR3 length: 13 amino acids. CDR1 and CDR2 (germline): MDHEN, SYDVKM. The V end was cut by 7 bases, the J end by 10 bases, with 17 bases between. The CDR3 bases are TGTGCCAGCACCTTCCCCGGGGGAAACGAGCAGTTCTTC. Its protein is CASTFPGGNEQFF. Full variable domain (rest looked up from reference TRBV28 and TRBJ2-1): DVKVTQSSRYLVKRTGEKVFLECVQDMDHENMFWYRQDPGLGLRLIYFSYDVKMKEKGDIPEGYSVSREKKERFSLILESASTNQTSMYLCASTFPGGNEQFFGPGTRLTVL.

V is TRBV28 and J is TRBJ1-4, with D possibly being TRBD1 (6 bases). The V end was cut by 5 bases, the J end by 8 bases, with 18 bases between. The CDR3 runs 15 residues. The germline gives CDR1 MDHEN, CDR2 SYDVKM. In DNA form, the CDR3 reads TGTGCCAGCAGTAACCGGGGGGCGCCGGGAGAAAAACTGTTTTTT. This sequence encodes CASSNRGAPGEKLFF.

The sample holds a few counts of this clonotype. This chain links TRBV6-1 with TRBJ1-2, with TRBD1 identical over 7 bases. The CDR3 length is 12 residues. CDR1 is MNHNS and CDR2 is SASEGT in the germline V gene. V dropped 5 bases and J dropped 9; count of bases not matched to a gene: 6. CDR3 sequence reads: CASSQGGERYTF. The CDR3 DNA reads as TGTGCCAGCAGTCAGGGGGGCGAACGCTACACCTTC.

This clonotype has a handful of counts. This rearrangement joins TRBV12-3 or TRBV12-4 to TRBJ1-6, with D tentatively TRBD1 (5 bases). The CDR3 is 15 amino acids. V lost 6 bases to trimming and J lost 7 bases, with 16 bases between them. CDR3 residues: CASSRGRYVNSPLHF. CDR3 DNA: TGTGCCAGCAGCCGGGGACGTTATGTAAATTCACCCCTCCACTTT.

This clonotype is categorized as medium-sized (0.01 to 0.1%). This chain connects TRBV28 to TRBJ2-3, with D unclear. This CDR3 is built from 15 residues. Trimming took off 5 bases at V and 2 bases at J, with 14 bases between the two ends. Germline V gene sequence: CDR1 MDHEN, CDR2 SYDVKM. The CDR3 region has the DNA TGTGCCAGCAGTCTGCCGACGGAGCTCACAGATACGCAGTATTTT. It codes for CASSLPTELTDTQYF.

This clonotype was counted many times. The chain carries TRBV12-3 or TRBV12-4 and TRBJ2-1; D possibly corresponds to TRBD2 (5 bases). V lost 4 bases and J lost 4, with 14 bases in between. CDR3 size: 15 residues. The CDR3 here is CASSSADVVYNEQFF. The CDR3 nucleotides are TGTGCCAGCAGTTCAGCGGACGTTGTATACAATGAGCAGTTCTTC.

This clonotype was picked up many times. This chain connects TRBV12-3 or TRBV12-4 to TRBJ1-5, with 7 nucleotides matching TRBD1. The CDR3 spans 15 residues. Germline trimming cut 5 bases from V and 2 bases from J; bases unmatched to any gene: 6. The CDR3 sequence: CASSPGGGGNQPQHF. The CDR3, as DNA: TGTGCCAGCAGTCCAGGGGGAGGGGGCAATCAGCCCCAGCATTTT.

This clonotype occurred a few times. V usage is TRBV20-1 and J usage is TRBJ2-1; 10 bases map to TRBD2. The CDR3 loop spans 16 amino acids. With 5 bases clipped from V and 0 bases from J, the junction kept 7 bases outside the gene matches. CDR1 DFQATT and CDR2 SNEGSKA come from the germline V gene (reference sequence). The CDR3, as DNA: TGCAGTGCTCCGGGACTAGCGCAATACTCCTACAATGAGCAGTTCTTC. Protein sequence: CSAPGLAQYSYNEQFF.

The chain carries TRBV15 and TRBJ1-1; 7 bases match TRBD1. V shed 6 bases, J shed 4 bases, and the junction held 5 bases outside the gene matches. This CDR3 comprises 13 residues. CDR1 is LNHNV, CDR2 YYDKDF, per germline (reference sequence). The CDR3 region is CATREYRGTEAFF. DNA of the CDR3: TGTGCCACCAGGGAATACAGGGGCACTGAAGCTTTCTTT.

The DNA for the CDR3 is TGTGCCAGCAGGGACCGGGACAGCTCCGGGGAGCTGTTTTTT. Amino acid sequence: CASRDRDSSGELFF. The J gene is TRBJ2-2, the V gene TRBV6-1, with 7 bases aligning to TRBD1. The ends lost 6 bases at V and 6 bases at J; junction bases unmatched: 7. This CDR3 has 14 amino acids. Germline V lookup: CDR1 MNHNS, CDR2 SASEGT.

Ten or more counts support this clonotype. The CDR3 loop reads CASSQEHTEAFF. DNA for the CDR3: TGTGCCAGCAGCCAAGAACACACTGAAGCTTTCTTT. The genes are TRBV12-3 or TRBV12-4 and TRBJ1-1; no reliable D call. The CDR3 runs 12 residues. Trimming stripped 6 bases from V and 3 bases from J, with 8 bases between.

The sample holds many counts of this clonotype. The V gene is TRBV28, the J gene TRBJ2-1; 9 nucleotides agree with TRBD2. J was trimmed by 8 bases and V by 7 bases; bases with no gene match: 15. The CDR3 consists of 16 residues. Germline CDR1 reads MDHEN; CDR2 reads SYDVKM. CDR3 bases: TGTGCCAGCAAAACCCCCCTTAGCGGGAGAGGTGATGAGCAGTTCTTC. Translating gives CASKTPLSGRGDEQFF.

This clonotype occurred many times. The V gene is TRBV29-1, the J gene TRBJ2-5; a possible D gene is TRBD1 (6 bases). The CDR3 sequence is 14 residues long. The germline CDR1 and CDR2 sequences are SQVTM and ANQGSEA. V lost 1 base and J 5 bases, leaving 14 bases between the germline ends. The CDR3 nucleotides read TGCAGCGTTGAAGCCTTACAGGGAAGGGAGACCCAGTACTTC. Translating gives CSVEALQGRETQYF.

This clonotype has a single count. The rearrangement uses TRBV4-1 and TRBJ1-5; the D gene is possibly TRBD1 (5 bases). The CDR3 runs 14 residues. Germline values: CDR1 MGHRA, CDR2 YSYEKL. Trimming cost V 0 bases and J 3 bases, with 6 bases left between them. The CDR3 region has the DNA TGCGCCAGCAGCCAAGAACAGGCCAATCAGCCCCAGCATTTT. Protein product: CASSQEQANQPQHF.